This TCR beta chain derives from a study of T cells after yellow fever vaccination (dated by TCRdb to between 2018 and 2020). As for the study more broadly: Libraries from fractions with low cell numbers were prepared with the SMART-Seq v4 Ultra Low Input RNA kit. To follow T-cell clones before and after both primary and booster YFV17D yellow fever vaccination, bulk TCR alpha and beta repertoires underwent longitudinal sequencing. Two healthy male donors, one aged 18 to 30 and one aged 30 to 39 years, were included in the cohort. Blood was collected at multiple timepoints before and after primary and secondary immunization, and bulk PBMC replicates and cell subsets were isolated. Here is what the overall study found, with its caveats: Because only a couple of donors were included in the study, the extent to which the findings can be generalized is limited. A small fraction of clonotypes showed up in both the CD4 and CD8 compartments, probably as a result of convergent recombination. Most clones expanded after primary vaccination (about 95% of CD4 and around nine tenths of CD8) were re-detected after the booster, suggesting that broad memory maintenance occurred. The secondary T-cell response was found to be weaker but faster than the primary response, with a peak reached on day 5 rather than on day 15. Computational filtering was required because FACS-sorted repertoires could contain abundant contaminating clonotypes from the bulk population.

This clonotype has at least ten counts. Its recognized antigen is unknown. Base qualities are missing; no much larger clone stands one base away. Read against the paper, the sample's treatment or condition label means: live attenuated yellow fever vaccine strain. A standard Ficoll-Paque protocol was used to isolate PBMCs from peripheral blood. Dynabeads CD4 and CD8 positive selection kits were used to isolate CD4 and CD8 T-cell fractions. TriZol was used to extract RNA from bulk PBMCs, from CD4 and CD8 fractions, and from dextramer-positive and dextramer-negative fractions. These reads were obtained on an Illumina NovaSeq 6000. Synthesis of TCR cDNA relied on 5'RACE template switching, a step that introduced a universal primer site along with unique molecular identifiers. Priming for cDNA synthesis came from both the TCR alpha and TCR beta constant segments. Library amplification involved two PCR steps, and the second step added sample barcodes and sequencing adapters. Sequencing of libraries was done on Illumina HiSeq 2500 (2x100 bp) or NovaSeq (2x150 bp). In the authors' own workflow: MIGEC handled demultiplexing of reads and collapsing into UMI consensus sequences, while MiXCR performed V(D)J alignment. Vaccine-responding clonotypes were defined with edgeR using replicate PBMC samples, requiring FDR below 0.01 and a log2 fold change above 5 up to day 15. Each bulk clonotype received a CD4 or CD8 identity based on whether the sequenced CD4 or CD8 repertoire contained that clonotype at higher abundance. In TCRdb, the public reads were trimmed at Q25 with fastp and aligned with MiXCR, with productive beta chains retained. A single entry per CDR3 protein holds the most common genes and DNA from its merged rows. These V and J calls derive from TCRdb rather than the authors' analysis. This sample has a few hundred thousand distinct CDR3 sequences in its table, and 5.2% of those were observed once. The ten largest clones add up to 3% to 4% of the sample.

The specimen comprised CD4+ T cells sorted from PBMCs, sampled on the day of the yellow fever booster vaccination. The source is a man aged 18 to 30 who received the YFV17D yellow fever vaccine.

The CDR3 in this case is CASSPGQGREKLFF. The DNA sequence reads TGTGCCAGCAGTCCGGGACAGGGTCGGGAAAAACTGTTTTTT. The V gene is TRBV12-3 or TRBV12-4 and the J gene is TRBJ1-4; TRBD1 fits 9 bases in the junction. Trimming accounts for 5 bases at V and 8 bases at J, while the number of junction bases matched to no gene is 6. Spanning cysteine to phenylalanine, the CDR3 consists of 14 amino acids. The read is trimmed to its CDR3 DNA, 42 bases read in frame from base 1.